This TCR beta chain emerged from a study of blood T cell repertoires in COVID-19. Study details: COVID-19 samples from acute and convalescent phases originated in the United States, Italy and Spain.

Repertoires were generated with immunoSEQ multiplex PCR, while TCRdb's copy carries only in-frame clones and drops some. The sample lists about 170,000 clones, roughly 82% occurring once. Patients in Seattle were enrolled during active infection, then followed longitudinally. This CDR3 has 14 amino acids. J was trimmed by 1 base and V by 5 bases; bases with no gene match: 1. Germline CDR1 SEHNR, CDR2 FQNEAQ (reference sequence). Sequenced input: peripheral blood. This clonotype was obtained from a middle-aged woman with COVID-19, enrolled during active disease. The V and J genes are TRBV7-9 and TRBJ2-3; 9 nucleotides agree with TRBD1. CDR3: CASSRQGGTDTQYF. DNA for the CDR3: TGTGCCAGCAGCCGACAGGGGGGCACAGATACGCAGTATTTT.